One T cell receptor beta chain is described in this entry. The clone's antigen remains unknown. Qualities for individual bases were not recorded, and no much larger clone is one base off. This specimen belongs to a study of blood T cell repertoires in COVID-19 (dated by TCRdb to about 2020). About the study as a whole: The collaborator samples originated in the United States, Italy and Spain and spanned the acute and convalescent phases of COVID-19. The prospective study material was composed of cDNA or gDNA derived from T cells, B-cell-depleted T cells, or PBMCs. Deeply sampled blood TCRbeta repertoires from subjects exposed to, actively infected with, or recovered from COVID-19 were included in the dataset. A freely available public database, intended as a resource for researchers studying the immune response to SARS-CoV-2, is where the repertoires were released. The samples were drawn from two sources: the first 160 participants of the ongoing ImmuneRACE study, and 950 to 1,500 subjects contributed by 6 global collaborators. A de-identified subject ID, COVID-19 status, age in years and sex were almost always included in the sample metadata. HLA class I and class II types, where available, came from metadata supplied by the sample provider rather than from assay-based typing.

A second Seattle source provided samples from volunteer blood donors who had recovered from COVID-19. Collaborating institutions collected whole blood in K2EDTA tubes following their own protocols. For TCRbeta analysis, collaborator samples were shipped as frozen whole blood, as isolated PBMCs, or as DNA extracted from either sample type. The full study reports these points: The quantity of clinical and demographic metadata differed by source and by participant and was supplied without curation.

The immunoSEQ Assay, a bias-controlled multiplex PCR, was used to amplify TCRbeta CDR3 regions from genomic DNA. In the authors' own workflow: The number of nucleated cells in each sample was estimated from the amplification of reference gene primers within the assay. To quantify the absolute abundance of each unique TCRbeta CDR3 rearrangement, sequence reads were collapsed and filtered. For each sample, productive Simpson clonality was calculated as the square root of Simpson's diversity index over productive rearrangements. TCRdb took over this immuneACCESS table, retaining in-frame rearrangements with V and J assigned. Such tables are incomplete; in checked studies, under half of the missing clones stem from an unresolved V gene, and the remainder is unexplained. The DNA gave D and trimming, while V, J and clone size come from that table. The sample table holds over 250,000 clones, of which 83% were seen once. More than 8% of the sample rests with the top ten.

This sequence was found in a woman aged 50 to 65 who had recovered from COVID-19. The specimen sequenced was peripheral blood.

The CDR3 is CASSVGGRGDSEAFF. The DNA is as follows: TGTGCCAGCAGCGTAGGAGGCAGGGGGGATTCTGAAGCTTTCTTT. The sequence links TRBV9 to TRBJ1-1, and TRBD1 matches 7 of the central bases. The CDR3 holds 15 amino acids from the cysteine to the phenylalanine. Only CDR3 DNA remains: 45 bases, in frame from the first base. The germline V gene provides CDR1 SGDLS and CDR2 YYNGEE. The junction shows trimming of 0 bases on V and 6 bases on J, and the gene matches do not reach 8 bases of it. Here the CDR3 is joined to the reference TRBV9 and TRBJ1-1 genes, and the full variable domain is: DSGVTQTPKHLITATGQRVTLRCSPRSGDLSVYWYQQSLDQGLQFLIQYYNGEERAKGNILERFSAQQFPDLHSELNLSSLELGDSALYFCASSVGGRGDSEAFFGQGTRLTVV.